This TCR beta chain is drawn from a study of shared clonotypes between healthy human individuals. Germline CDR1 is SGDLS and CDR2 is YYNGEE. The germline V and J ends were trimmed by 0 bases and 0 bases, with 8 bases remaining between them. The CDR3 has 15 residues. To note about this clone: Distinct nucleotide sequences in the sample also encode this CDR3.

Profiled with immunoSEQ multiplex PCR; TCRdb holds only in-frame clones, not every one. In the table there are approximately 1.5 million clones, just under 99% of which are singletons. Partitioning of CD4+ cells yielded a CD45RA+ naive subset and a CD45RA-negative memory subset. The sample comprised naive CD4+ T cells sorted from blood. The subset denotes: CD45RA+ positively selected. The TCR sequence derives from a man aged 30-40 years in good health. V and J are TRBV9 and TRBJ2-3, with D possibly being TRBD1 (6 bases). CDR3 region: CASSVGTVSTDTQYF. The CDR3 region has the DNA TGTGCCAGCAGCGTAGGGACAGTAAGCACAGATACGCAGTATTTT.